This is a list of T cell receptor beta chains from one sample in a study of technical replicates of blood from a handful of donors. Generated by immunoSEQ multiplex PCR, the TCRdb table keeps only in-frame clones and is missing some. The data hold around 63,000 clones, with about 98% observed a single time. The material sequenced was T cells isolated from PBMCs. Receptors were obtained from a human donor in good health. Both conserved end residues are part of each CDR3. Fields, in order: V gene, clone size, CDR3 length, D gene, J gene, CDR3 DNA, CDR3 protein. The D gene is left open where the match is weak. A row's size may be missing; if present it is once, few, many or a size class.

>TRBV11-3|-|14|TRBD1|TRBJ2-1
TGTGCCAGCAGAAGCAGAGTCGGACAGGGAGATCTGTTCTTC
CASRSRVGQGDLFF
>TRBV9|-|13|-|TRBJ2-7
TGTGCCAGCAGCGGGGAGCTATCCTACGAGCAGTACTTC
CASSGELSYEQYF
>TRBV30|-|16|-|TRBJ1-6
TGTGCCTGGAGTTATTATAGGAGCTCCTATAATTCACCCCTCCACTTT
CAWSYYRSSYNSPLHF
>TRBV11-3|-|15|TRBD1|TRBJ2-7
TGTGCCAGCAGCGAGCAGGGGGCTCTTCGGGCAGAGCAGTACTTC
CASSEQGALRAEQYF
>TRBV6-5|-|15|-|TRBJ2-1
TGTGCCAGCAGTTACTGGGAGTCCTCCTACAATGAGCAGTTCTTC
CASSYWESSYNEQFF
>TRBV29-1|-|14|TRBD1|TRBJ1-4
TGCAGCGTTACTCCGGGACAGGGAGGAGAAAAACTGTTTTTT
CSVTPGQGGEKLFF
>TRBV11-2|-|18|-|TRBJ2-7
TGTGCCAGCAGCTTAGGAAACCCTCTATCCCTGTGGTTCAACGAGCAGTACTTC
CASSLGNPLSLWFNEQYF
>TRBV28|-|13|TRBD1|TRBJ1-3
TGTGCCAGCAGTACGACAGGGGGAAACACCATATATTTT
CASSTTGGNTIYF
>TRBV28|-|12|TRBD1|TRBJ2-2
TGTGCCCGACAACAGGGGTCTCGGGAGCTGTTTTTT
CARQQGSRELFF
>TRBV10-3|-|14|TRBD1|TRBJ2-2
TGTGCCATCACCGCAAGGGGGCAGAACGGGGAGCTGTTTTTT
CAITARGQNGELFF
>TRBV27|-|13|-|TRBJ1-4
TGTGCCAGCAGCCCGGGCCGGGGGGAAAAACTGTTTTTT
CASSPGRGEKLFF
>TRBV27|once|13|-|TRBJ2-7
TGTGCCAGCAGTCCCTCCAGGTCCTACGAGCAGTACTTC
CASSPSRSYEQYF
>TRBV2|-|12|-|TRBJ1-3
TGTGCCAGCAGTACACAAGGAAACACCATATATTTT
CASSTQGNTIYF
>TRBV6-5|-|16|TRBD2|TRBJ2-3
TGTGCCAGCAGTTACTCGGAGCGGGAGTCCACAGATACGCAGTATTTT
CASSYSERESTDTQYF
>TRBV6-6|-|13|-|TRBJ2-7
TGTGCCAGCAGTTACTCTTACGGGGACGAGCAGTACTTC
CASSYSYGDEQYF
>TRBV13|-|14|TRBD1|TRBJ2-1
TGTGCCAGCAGCTTAGGGACAGGGGGCGGTGAGCAGTTCTTC
CASSLGTGGGEQFF
>TRBV6-1|-|13|TRBD1|TRBJ1-2
TGTGCCAGCAGGGAAAACAGGGGGGATGGCTACACCTTC
CASRENRGDGYTF
>TRBV30|once|14|-|TRBJ1-3
TGTGCCTGGAGTTCGGGAGTCTCTGGAAACACCATATATTTT
CAWSSGVSGNTIYF
>TRBV29-1|-|14|-|TRBJ1-2
TGCAGCGTTGAAAACTATCGGAGGGACTATGGCTACACCTTC
CSVENYRRDYGYTF